One TCR beta chain is described in this entry. Its target is not known. With a much larger clone just one base away, this may be a read error. With approximately 470 ng total RNA as template and a constant-region primer, TCR beta cDNA was made. Employing slightly modified ARM-PCR, three nested multiplex PCR rounds were run, and these gave rise to the TCR beta libraries. It was with TRBV1-TRBV30 forward primers and a C-beta reverse primer that the first two PCR rounds were run, at roughly 10 cycles each. MiXCR was run by TCRdb on the multiplex PCR reads, yielding one entry per CDR3 protein. The data contain approximately 310,000 distinct CDR3 sequences, about 60% of them seen just once; the ten biggest clones take up about 8.4%. The sample comes from a study of tumor-infiltrating lymphocytes in primary liver carcinoma. Study-wide context: Each participant had primary liver carcinoma, and surgical resection was the treatment.

Blood RNA came from unsorted whole blood; germline DNA was also extracted. General study points: Tumor region pairs showed greater overlap than either tumor-adjacent or tumor-blood pairs did.

This CDR3 is 16 amino acids long. Germline-derived CDR1 and CDR2 are MNHNS and SASEGT. This chain joins TRBV6-1 and TRBJ1-1; D ambiguous. This clonotype originated in a man aged 40-49 years with primary liver carcinoma and hepatitis B virus infection. The sequencing input was peripheral blood. CDR3 in amino acids: CASSEIAEVLNTEVFF. The CDR3 DNA follows: TGTGCCAGCAGTGAGATAGCGGAGGTGTTGAACACTGAAGTTTTCTTT.